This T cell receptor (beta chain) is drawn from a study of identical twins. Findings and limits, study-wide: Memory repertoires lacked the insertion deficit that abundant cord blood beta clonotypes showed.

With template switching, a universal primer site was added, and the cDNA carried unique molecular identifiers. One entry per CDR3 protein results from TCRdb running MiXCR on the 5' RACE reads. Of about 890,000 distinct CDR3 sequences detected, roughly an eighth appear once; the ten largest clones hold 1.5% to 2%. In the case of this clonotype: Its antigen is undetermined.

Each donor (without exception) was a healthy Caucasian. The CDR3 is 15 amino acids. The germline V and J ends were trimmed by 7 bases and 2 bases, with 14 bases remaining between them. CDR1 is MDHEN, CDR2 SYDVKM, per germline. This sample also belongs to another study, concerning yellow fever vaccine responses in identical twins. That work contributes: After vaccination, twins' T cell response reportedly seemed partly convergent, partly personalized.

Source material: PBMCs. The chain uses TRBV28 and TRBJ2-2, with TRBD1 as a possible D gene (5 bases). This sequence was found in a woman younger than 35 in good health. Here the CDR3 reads CASTALGQNTGELFF. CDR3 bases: TGTGCCAGCACTGCGTTAGGACAAAACACCGGGGAGCTGTTTTTT. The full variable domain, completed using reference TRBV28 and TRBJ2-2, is DVKVTQSSRYLVKRTGEKVFLECVQDMDHENMFWYRQDPGLGLRLIYFSYDVKMKEKGDIPEGYSVSREKKERFSLILESASTNQTSMYLCASTALGQNTGELFFGEGSRLTVL.